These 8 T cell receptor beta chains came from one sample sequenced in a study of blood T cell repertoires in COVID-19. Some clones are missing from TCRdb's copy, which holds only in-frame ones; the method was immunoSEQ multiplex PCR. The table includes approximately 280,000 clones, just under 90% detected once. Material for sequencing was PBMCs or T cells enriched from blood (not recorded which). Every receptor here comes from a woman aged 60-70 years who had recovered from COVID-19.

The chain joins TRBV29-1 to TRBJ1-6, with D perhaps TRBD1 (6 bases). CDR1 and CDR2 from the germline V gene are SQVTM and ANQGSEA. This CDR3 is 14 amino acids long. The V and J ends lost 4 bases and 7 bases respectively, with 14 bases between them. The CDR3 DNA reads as TGCAGCGTTGCCGAGGACAGCAGGAATTCACCCCTCCACTTT. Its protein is CSVAEDSRNSPLHF.

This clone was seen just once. CDR3 sequence (DNA): TGTGCCAGCAGGTCTTGGGGGCGAGGTCTTTACGAGCAGTACTTC. Translating it yields CASRSWGRGLYEQYF. This chain connects TRBV5-6 to TRBJ2-7; tentatively, D is TRBD1 (6 bases). This CDR3 is 15 amino acids long. Per germline, CDR1 SGHDT and CDR2 YYEEEE. The V end lost 5 bases, the J end lost 4 bases, and 19 bases lay between the germline ends. Drawing the rest from reference TRBV5-6 and TRBJ2-7, the complete variable domain is DAGVTQSPTHLIKTRGQQVTLRCSPKSGHDTVSWYQQALGQGPQFIFQYYEEEERQRGNFPDRFSGHQFPNYSSELNVNALLLGDSALYLCASRSWGRGLYEQYFGPGTRLTVT.

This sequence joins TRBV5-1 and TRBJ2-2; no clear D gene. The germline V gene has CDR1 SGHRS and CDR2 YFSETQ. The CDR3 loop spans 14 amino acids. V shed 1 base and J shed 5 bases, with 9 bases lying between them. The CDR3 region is CASSLTTATGELFF. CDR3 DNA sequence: TGCGCCAGCAGCTTGACTACGGCTACCGGGGAGCTGTTTTTT.

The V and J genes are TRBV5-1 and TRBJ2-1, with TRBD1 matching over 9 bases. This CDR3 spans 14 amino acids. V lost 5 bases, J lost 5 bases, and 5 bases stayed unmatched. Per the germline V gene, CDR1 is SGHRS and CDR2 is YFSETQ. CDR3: CASSIGTGNNEQFF. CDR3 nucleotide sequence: TGCGCCAGCAGTATTGGGACAGGGAACAATGAGCAGTTCTTC.

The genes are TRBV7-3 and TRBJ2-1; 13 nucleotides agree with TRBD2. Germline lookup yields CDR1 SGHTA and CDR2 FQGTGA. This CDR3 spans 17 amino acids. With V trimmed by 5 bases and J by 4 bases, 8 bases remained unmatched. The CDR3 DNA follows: TGTGCCAGCAGCCCCCGGGGGGGACTAGCGGGGTACAATGAGCAGTTCTTC. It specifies CASSPRGGLAGYNEQFF.

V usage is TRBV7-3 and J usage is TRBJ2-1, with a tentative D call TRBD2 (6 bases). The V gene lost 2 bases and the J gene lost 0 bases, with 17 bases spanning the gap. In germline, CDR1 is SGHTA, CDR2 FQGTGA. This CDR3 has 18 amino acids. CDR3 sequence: CASSLLGRAEGSYNEQFF. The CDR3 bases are TGTGCCAGCAGCTTACTAGGCCGAGCGGAGGGCTCCTACAATGAGCAGTTCTTC.

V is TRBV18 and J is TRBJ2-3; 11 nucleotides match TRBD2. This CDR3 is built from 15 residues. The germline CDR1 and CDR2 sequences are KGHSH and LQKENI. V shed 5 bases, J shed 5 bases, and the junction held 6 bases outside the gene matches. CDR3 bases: TGTGCCAGCTCATCGGGACTAGCGGACCTAGATACGCAGTATTTT. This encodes CASSSGLADLDTQYF.

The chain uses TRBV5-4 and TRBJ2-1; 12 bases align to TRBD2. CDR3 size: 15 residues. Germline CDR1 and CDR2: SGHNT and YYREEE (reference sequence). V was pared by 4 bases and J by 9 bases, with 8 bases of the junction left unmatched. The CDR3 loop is CASSPGLAGSVEQFF. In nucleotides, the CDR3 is TGTGCCAGCAGCCCCGGACTAGCGGGAAGCGTTGAGCAGTTCTTC.